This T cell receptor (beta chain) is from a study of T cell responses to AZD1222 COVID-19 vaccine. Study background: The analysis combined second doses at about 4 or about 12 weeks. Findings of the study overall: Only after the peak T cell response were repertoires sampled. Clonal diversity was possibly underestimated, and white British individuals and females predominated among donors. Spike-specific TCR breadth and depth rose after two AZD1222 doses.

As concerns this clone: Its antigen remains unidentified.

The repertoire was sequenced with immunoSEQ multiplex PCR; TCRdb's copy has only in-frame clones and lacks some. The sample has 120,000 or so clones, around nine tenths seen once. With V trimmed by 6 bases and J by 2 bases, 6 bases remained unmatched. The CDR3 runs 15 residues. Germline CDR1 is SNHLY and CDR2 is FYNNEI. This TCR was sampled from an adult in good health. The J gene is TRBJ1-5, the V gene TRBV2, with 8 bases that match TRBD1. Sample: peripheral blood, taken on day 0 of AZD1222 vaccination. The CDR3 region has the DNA TGTGCCAGCAGCCGCTCACAGGGGGGCAATCAGCCCCAGCATTTT. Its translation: CASSRSQGGNQPQHF.